One TCR beta chain is described in this entry. This entry belongs to a study of T cells expressing NK-cell markers. Turning to the study itself: Investigators obtained TCR beta repertoires from sorted CD3+CD56+NKG2C+, CD3+CD56+NKG2C- and CD3+CD56-NKG2C+ T cells.

TCRdb reworked the 5' RACE reads into one entry per CDR3 protein, no DNA. The sample is made up of roughly 150,000 distinct CDR3 sequences, and the top ten hold about a fifth of it. CDR1 and CDR2 (germline): SGHTA, FQGNSA. The CDR3 is 16 amino acids. The TCR originated in a woman between 18 and 75 years old in good health. The sequenced sample consisted of blood T cells: a sorted CD56 or NKG2C T cell subset, CD4+ or CD8+ T cells, or bulk PBMC T cells (not recorded which). V gene TRBV7-2 combines with J gene TRBJ2-3; no DNA is available, so the TRBD1 call from TCRdb remains unchecked. This CDR3 is CASSLRGREGTDTQYF.